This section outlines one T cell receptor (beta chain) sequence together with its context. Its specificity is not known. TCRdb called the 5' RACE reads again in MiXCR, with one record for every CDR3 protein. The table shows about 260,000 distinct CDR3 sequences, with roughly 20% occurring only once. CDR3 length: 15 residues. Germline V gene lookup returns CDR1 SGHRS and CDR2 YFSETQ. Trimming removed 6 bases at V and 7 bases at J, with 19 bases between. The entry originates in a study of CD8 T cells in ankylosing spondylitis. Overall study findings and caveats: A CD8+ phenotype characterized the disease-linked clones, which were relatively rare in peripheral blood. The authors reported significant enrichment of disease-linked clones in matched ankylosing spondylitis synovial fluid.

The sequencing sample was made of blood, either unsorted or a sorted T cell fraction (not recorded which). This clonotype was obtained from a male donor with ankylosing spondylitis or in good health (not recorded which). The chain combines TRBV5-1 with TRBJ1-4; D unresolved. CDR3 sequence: CASTETGAGGEKLFF. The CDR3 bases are TGCGCCAGCACCGAGACCGGTGCCGGCGGTGAAAAACTGTTTTTT.